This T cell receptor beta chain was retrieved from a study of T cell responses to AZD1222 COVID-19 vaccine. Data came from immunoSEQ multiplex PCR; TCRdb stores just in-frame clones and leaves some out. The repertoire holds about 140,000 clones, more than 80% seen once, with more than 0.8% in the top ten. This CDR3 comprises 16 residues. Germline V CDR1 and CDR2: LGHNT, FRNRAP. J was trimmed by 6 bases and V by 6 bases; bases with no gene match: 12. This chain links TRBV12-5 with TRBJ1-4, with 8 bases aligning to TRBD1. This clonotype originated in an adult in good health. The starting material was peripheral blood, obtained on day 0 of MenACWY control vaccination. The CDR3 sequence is CASGLGTGGWYEKLFF. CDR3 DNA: TGTGCTAGTGGCCTCGGGACAGGTGGATGGTATGAAAAACTGTTTTTT.